The sequence of this T cell receptor (beta chain) was determined in a study of breast tumors, draining lymph nodes, adjacent tissues. Study conclusions and caveats: Luminal-like breast cancer showed significantly higher tumor–nontumor repertoire similarity than basal-like. Tumor TCR diversity was below lymph nodes but above nontumor tissue.

The CDR3 extends over 13 amino acids. Germline V gives CDR1 SNHLY, CDR2 FYNNEI. Unmatched junction bases numbered 8, after V lost 8 bases and J lost 8 bases. TCRdb processed the multiplex PCR reads anew with MiXCR; each CDR3 protein has one entry. Of roughly 17,000 distinct CDR3 sequences listed, about 60% are singletons. This clonotype is classed as medium-sized. What it recognizes is unknown. V is TRBV2 and J is TRBJ2-4, with TRBD2 matching 8 bases. The clonotype was recovered from a female donor with breast cancer. Some clones in this sample may be carry-over from other donors' samples. Sequencing used tumor-adjacent breast tissue. CDR3 nucleotide sequence: TGTGCCAGCCGATCGGGGGGGCGGGACATTCAGTACTTC. Amino acid sequence: CASRSGGRDIQYF.